Sequencing of this T cell receptor beta chain was carried out in a study of blood T cell repertoires in COVID-19. In the study overall: Material from acute and convalescent COVID-19 was sourced from the United States, Italy and Spain. Nucleic acid was either cDNA or gDNA, and it came from T cells, B-cell-depleted T cells, or PBMCs.

Original methodology: Estimates of nucleated cell counts were drawn from the amplification of reference gene primers. Profiling relied on immunoSEQ multiplex PCR, and the TCRdb table lists in-frame clones only, not all of them. V, J and clone size derive from that table, while D and trimming were established from the DNA sequence. Of 190,000 or so clones in the sample, roughly 89% are singletons; the top ten hold around 1%. The CDR3 consists of 14 residues. Germline CDR1 and CDR2: GTSNPN and SVGIG (reference sequence). The trim removed 1 base at V and 6 bases at J, leaving 8 bases unmatched. This sequence originates from a woman aged 18-35 years who had recovered from COVID-19. Material for sequencing was peripheral blood. This rearrangement joins TRBV30 to TRBJ2-7, with TRBD1 matching 8 bases. The CDR3, as DNA: TGTGCCTGGAGTGCAGGGGGCGCAGGATTCGAGCAGTACGTC. Residues: CAWSAGGAGFEQYV.